This T cell receptor beta chain was obtained from a study of control samples from healthy donors and cancer patients. J gave up 1 base and V 2 bases, and 3 bases lay outside the gene matches. CDR1 is LGHNT and CDR2 is FRNRAP in the germline V gene. The CDR3 contains 16 residues. This clone was observed at least ten times. Measured with immunoSEQ multiplex PCR; TCRdb has only the in-frame clones, and not every one. The sample yields about 170,000 clones, around 92% seen once. The gene calls are TRBV12-5 and TRBJ2-7; 12 bases map to TRBD2. The sample taken for sequencing was blood. This clonotype was obtained from a woman aged 30 to 39 in good health. The CDR3 here is CASGLRTSGESYEQYF. CDR3 bases: TGTGCTAGTGGTTTGAGGACTAGCGGGGAGTCCTACGAGCAGTACTTC.